This T cell receptor beta chain emerged from a study of cytomegalovirus exposure and HLA in healthy donors. In the case of this clone: Its specificity is unknown.

Notes on the study in general: Later work associated approximately 17,000 TCR beta sequences with HLA alleles at 0.05 false discovery rate. It was assumed in the presence/absence analyses that sequencing depth was roughly uniform across donors. Certain indistinguishable V segments, among them TRBV6-2 and TRBV6-3, were excluded. TCR beta sequences reportedly predicted most subjects' HLA-A and HLA-B alleles accurately.

Germline V gene lookup returns CDR1 MNHEY and CDR2 SMNVEV (reference sequence). This CDR3 is 13 amino acids long. Trimming stripped 8 bases from V and 8 bases from J, with 15 bases between. The PCR ran on 60 Vbeta and 13 Jbeta primers. Sequencing used immunoSEQ multiplex PCR; TCRdb keeps in-frame clones, though not all of them. The sample has approximately 170,000 clones, roughly 88% seen once; the top ten hold 0.95% to 1.5%. This clonotype was obtained from a boy aged 2 to 10 in good health and CMV-seronegative. The specimen sequenced was PBMCs. The V gene is TRBV27, the J gene TRBJ2-2; weak D call: TRBD2 (5 bases). The CDR3 DNA is TGTGCCAGCTCTGGGTCCCCGGGGGGGGAGCTGTTTTTT. It translates to CASSGSPGGELFF.